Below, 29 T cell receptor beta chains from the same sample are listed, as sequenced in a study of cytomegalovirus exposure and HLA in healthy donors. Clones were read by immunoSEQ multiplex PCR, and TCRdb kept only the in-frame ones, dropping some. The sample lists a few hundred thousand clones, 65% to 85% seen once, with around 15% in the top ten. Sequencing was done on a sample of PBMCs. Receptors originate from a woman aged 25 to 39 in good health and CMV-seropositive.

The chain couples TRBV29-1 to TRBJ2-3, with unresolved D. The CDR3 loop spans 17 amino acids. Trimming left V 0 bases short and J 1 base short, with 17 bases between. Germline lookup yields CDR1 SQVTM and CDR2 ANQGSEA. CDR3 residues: CSVEDPPPADGTDTQYF. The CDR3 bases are TGCAGCGTTGAAGACCCCCCCCCGGCGGATGGCACAGATACGCAGTATTTT.

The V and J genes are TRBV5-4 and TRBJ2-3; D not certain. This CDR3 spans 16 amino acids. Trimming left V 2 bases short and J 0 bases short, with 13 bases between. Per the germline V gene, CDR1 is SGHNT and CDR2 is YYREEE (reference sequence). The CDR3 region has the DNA TGTGCCAGCAGCTTAAGTCTCCAGACTAGCACAGATACGCAGTATTTT. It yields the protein CASSLSLQTSTDTQYF.

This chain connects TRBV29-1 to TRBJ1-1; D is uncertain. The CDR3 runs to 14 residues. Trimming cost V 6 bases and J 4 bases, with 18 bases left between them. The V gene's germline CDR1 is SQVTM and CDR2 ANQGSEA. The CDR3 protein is CSVKAQQRTTEAFF. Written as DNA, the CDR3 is TGCAGCGTGAAGGCCCAACAGAGAACCACTGAAGCTTTCTTT.

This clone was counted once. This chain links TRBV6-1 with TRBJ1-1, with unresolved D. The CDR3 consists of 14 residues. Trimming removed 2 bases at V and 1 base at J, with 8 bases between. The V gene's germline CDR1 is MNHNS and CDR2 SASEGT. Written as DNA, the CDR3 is TGTGCCAGCAGTGAAAGATGGGCGAACACTGAAGCTTTCTTT. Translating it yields CASSERWANTEAFF.

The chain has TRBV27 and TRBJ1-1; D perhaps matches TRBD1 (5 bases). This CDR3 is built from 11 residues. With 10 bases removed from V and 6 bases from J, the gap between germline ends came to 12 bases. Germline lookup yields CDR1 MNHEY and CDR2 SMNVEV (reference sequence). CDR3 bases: TGTGCCATCTCAAGAGGGGCTGAAGCTTTCTTT. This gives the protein CAISRGAEAFF.

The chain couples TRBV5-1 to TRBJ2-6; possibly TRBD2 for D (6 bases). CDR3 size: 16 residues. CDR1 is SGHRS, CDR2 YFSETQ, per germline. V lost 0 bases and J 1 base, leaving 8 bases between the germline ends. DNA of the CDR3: TGCGCCAGCAGCTTGGTGGCGGGGTCTGGGGCCAACGTCCTGACTTTC. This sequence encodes CASSLVAGSGANVLTF.

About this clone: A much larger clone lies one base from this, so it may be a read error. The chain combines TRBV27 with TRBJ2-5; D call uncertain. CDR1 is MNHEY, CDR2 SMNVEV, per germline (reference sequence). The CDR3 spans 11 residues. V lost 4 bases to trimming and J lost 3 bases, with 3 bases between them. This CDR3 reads CASSSEETQYF. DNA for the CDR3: TGTGCCAGCAGTTCAGAAGAGACCCAGTACTTC.

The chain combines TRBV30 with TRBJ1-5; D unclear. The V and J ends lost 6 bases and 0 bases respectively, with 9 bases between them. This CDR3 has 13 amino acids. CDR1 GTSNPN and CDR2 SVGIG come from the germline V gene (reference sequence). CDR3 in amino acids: CACSTDSNQPQHF. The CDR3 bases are TGTGCCTGTAGTACAGATAGCAATCAGCCCCAGCATTTT. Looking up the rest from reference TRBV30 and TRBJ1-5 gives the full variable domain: SQTIHQWPATLVQPVGSPLSLECTVEGTSNPNLYWYRQAAGRGLQLLFYSVGIGQISSEVPQNLSASRPQDRQFILSSKKLLLSDSGFYLCACSTDSNQPQHFGDGTRLSIL.

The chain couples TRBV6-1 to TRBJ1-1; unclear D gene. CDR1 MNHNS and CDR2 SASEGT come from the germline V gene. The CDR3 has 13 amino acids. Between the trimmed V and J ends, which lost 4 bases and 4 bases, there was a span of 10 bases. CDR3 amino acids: CASSVGWATEAFF. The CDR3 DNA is TGTGCCAGCAGTGTAGGTTGGGCCACTGAAGCTTTCTTT.

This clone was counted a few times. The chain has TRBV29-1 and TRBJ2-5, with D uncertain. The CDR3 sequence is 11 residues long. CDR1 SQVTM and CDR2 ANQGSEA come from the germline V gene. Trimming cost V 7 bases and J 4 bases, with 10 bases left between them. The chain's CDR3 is CSAGRAETQYF. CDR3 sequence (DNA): TGCAGCGCCGGCCGGGCAGAGACCCAGTACTTC.

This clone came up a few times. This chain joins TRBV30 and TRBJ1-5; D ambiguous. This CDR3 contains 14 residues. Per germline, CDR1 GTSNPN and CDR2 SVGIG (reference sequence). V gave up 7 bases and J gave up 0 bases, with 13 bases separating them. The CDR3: CASSDGNSNQPQHF. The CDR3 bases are TGTGCCTCCTCAGATGGAAATAGCAATCAGCCCCAGCATTTT.

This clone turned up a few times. This CDR3 reads CASTRGLGTDTQYF. DNA of the CDR3: TGTGCCAGCACTCGCGGCCTAGGGACAGATACGCAGTATTTT. The chain employs TRBV7-6 and TRBJ2-3; D call uncertain. The length of the CDR3 is 14 residues. Germline V CDR1 and CDR2: SGHVS, FNYEAQ. The V end was cut by 7 bases, the J end by 3 bases, with 14 bases between.

The CDR3 loop reads CASREQGAHDYGYTF. CDR3 bases: TGTGCCAGCAGAGAACAGGGGGCGCATGACTATGGCTACACCTTC. The chain is built from TRBV2 and TRBJ1-2; 9 positions agree with TRBD1. The CDR3 covers 15 residues. V dropped 6 bases and J dropped 3; count of bases not matched to a gene: 8. The V gene's germline CDR1 is SNHLY and CDR2 FYNNEI.

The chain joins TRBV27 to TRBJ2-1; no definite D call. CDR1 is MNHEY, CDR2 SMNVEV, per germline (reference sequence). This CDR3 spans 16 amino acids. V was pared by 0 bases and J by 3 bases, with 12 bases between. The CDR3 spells CASSLSFGDYYNEQFF. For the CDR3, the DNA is TGTGCCAGCAGTTTATCGTTTGGAGATTACTACAATGAGCAGTTCTTC.

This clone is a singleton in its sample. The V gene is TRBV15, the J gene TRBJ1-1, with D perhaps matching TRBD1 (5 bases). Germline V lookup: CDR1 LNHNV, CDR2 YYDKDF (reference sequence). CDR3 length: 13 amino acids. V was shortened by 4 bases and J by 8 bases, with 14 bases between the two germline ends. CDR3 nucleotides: TGTGCCACCAGCACCCTCGGGGCTATGGAAGCTTTCTTT. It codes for CATSTLGAMEAFF.

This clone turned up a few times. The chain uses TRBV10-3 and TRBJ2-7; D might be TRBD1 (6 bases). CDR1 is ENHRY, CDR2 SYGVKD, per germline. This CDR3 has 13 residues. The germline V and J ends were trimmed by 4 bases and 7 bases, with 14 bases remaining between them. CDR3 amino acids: CAISGTQGGEQYF. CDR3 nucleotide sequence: TGTGCCATCAGTGGCACACAGGGCGGGGAGCAGTACTTC.

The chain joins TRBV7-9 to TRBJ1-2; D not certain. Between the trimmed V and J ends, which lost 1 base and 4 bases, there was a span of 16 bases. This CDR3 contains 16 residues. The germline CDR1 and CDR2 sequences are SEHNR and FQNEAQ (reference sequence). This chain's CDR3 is CASSLDLAMRSYGYTF. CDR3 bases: TGTGCCAGCAGCTTAGACTTAGCGATGCGCAGCTATGGCTACACCTTC.

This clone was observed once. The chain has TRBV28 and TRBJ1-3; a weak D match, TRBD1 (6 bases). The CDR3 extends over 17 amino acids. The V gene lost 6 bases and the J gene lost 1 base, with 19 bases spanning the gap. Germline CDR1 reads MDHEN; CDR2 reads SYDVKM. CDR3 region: CASRLSGGAPSGNTIYF. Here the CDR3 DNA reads TGTGCCAGCAGACTGTCTGGGGGGGCACCATCTGGAAACACCATATATTTT. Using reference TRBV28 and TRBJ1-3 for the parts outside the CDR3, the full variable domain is DVKVTQSSRYLVKRTGEKVFLECVQDMDHENMFWYRQDPGLGLRLIYFSYDVKMKEKGDIPEGYSVSREKKERFSLILESASTNQTSMYLCASRLSGGAPSGNTIYFGEGSWLTVV.

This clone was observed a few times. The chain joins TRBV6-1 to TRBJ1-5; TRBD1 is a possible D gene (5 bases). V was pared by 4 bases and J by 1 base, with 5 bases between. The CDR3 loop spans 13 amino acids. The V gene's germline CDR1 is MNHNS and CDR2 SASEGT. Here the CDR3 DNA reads TGTGCCAGCAGTGGGGACAGCAATCAGCCCCAGCATTTT. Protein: CASSGDSNQPQHF.

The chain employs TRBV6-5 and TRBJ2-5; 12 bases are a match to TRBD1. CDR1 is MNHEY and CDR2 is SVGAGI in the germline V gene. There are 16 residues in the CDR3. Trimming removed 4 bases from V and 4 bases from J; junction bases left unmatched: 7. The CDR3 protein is CASSFPGQGASETQYF. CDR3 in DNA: TGTGCCAGCAGTTTCCCGGGACAGGGGGCATCAGAGACCCAGTACTTC.

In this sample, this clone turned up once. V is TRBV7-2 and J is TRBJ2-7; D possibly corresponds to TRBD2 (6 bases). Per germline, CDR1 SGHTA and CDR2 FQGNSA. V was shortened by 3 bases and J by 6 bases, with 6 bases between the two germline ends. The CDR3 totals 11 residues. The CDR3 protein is CASSLTSEQYF. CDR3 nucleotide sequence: TGTGCCAGCAGCTTGACTAGCGAGCAGTACTTC.

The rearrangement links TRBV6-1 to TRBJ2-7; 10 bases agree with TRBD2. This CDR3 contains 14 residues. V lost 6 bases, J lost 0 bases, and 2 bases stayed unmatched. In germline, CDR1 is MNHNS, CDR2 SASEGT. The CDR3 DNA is TGTGCCAGCAGCTGGACTAGCGGCTCCTACGAGCAGTACTTC. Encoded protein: CASSWTSGSYEQYF.

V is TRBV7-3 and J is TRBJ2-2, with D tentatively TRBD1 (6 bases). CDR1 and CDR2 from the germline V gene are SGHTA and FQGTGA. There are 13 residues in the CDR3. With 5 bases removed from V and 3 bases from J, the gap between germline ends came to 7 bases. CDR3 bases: TGTGCCAGCAGCGGACAGCACACCGGGGAGCTGTTTTTT. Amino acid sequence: CASSGQHTGELFF.

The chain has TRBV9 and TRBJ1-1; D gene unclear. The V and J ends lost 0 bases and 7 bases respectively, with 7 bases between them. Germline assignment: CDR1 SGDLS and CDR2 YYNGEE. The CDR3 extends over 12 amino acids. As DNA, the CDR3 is TGTGCCAGCAGCGTAGATGACGTTGAAGCTTTCTTT. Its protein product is CASSVDDVEAFF.

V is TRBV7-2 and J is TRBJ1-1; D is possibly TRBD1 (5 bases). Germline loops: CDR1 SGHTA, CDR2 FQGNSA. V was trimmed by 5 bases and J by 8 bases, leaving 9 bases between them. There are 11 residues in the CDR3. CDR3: CASSEWTEAFF. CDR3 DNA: TGTGCCAGCAGCGAATGGACAGAAGCTTTCTTT.

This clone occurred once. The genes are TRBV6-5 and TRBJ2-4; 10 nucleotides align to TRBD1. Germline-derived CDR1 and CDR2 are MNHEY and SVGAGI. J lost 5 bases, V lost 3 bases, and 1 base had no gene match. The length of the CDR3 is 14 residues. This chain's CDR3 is CASSYGQGENIQYF. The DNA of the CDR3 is TGTGCCAGCAGTTATGGACAGGGGGAAAACATTCAGTACTTC.

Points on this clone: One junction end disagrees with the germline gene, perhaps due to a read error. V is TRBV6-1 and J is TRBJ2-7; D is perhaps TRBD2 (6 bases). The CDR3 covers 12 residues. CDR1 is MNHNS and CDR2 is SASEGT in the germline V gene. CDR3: CQAAGTAYEQYF. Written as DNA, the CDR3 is TGCCAAGCGGCGGGAACTGCCTACGAGCAGTACTTC.

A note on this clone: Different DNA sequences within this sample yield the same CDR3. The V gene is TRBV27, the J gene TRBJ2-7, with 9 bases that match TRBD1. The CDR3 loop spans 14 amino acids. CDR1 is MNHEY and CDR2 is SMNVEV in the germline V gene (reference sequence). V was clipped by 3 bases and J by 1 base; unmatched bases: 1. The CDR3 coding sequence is TGTGCCAGCAGTTTGGGGACAGGGTCCTACGAGCAGTACTTC. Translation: CASSLGTGSYEQYF.

This CDR3 reads CASSSGLTRRETQYF. The CDR3 coding sequence is TGTGCCAGCAGCTCCGGACTTACGCGAAGAGAGACCCAGTACTTC. V usage is TRBV11-3 and J usage is TRBJ2-5, with a tentative D call TRBD2 (5 bases). This CDR3 region has 15 residues. The germline gives CDR1 SGHNT, CDR2 YENEEA. Trimming left V 4 bases short and J 4 bases short, with 16 bases between.